The subject of this entry is one T cell receptor (beta chain). Its cognate antigen is unknown. The junction shows a germline mismatch at one end, possibly a read error. The record originates from a study of STAT3 mutations in large granular lymphocyte leukemia. Study results and limitations: In T-cell large granular lymphocyte leukemia, about half of patients showed multiple immunodominant subclonotypes. TCR clonotype switching after therapy occurred in about 35% of the 18 patients.

TCRbeta libraries averaged about 40,773 productive templates per sample. TCRdb's copy holds only in-frame clones and misses some; the assay was immunoSEQ multiplex PCR. The profile covers under 15,000 clones, with roughly nine tenths appearing a single time and roughly 33% taken by the ten largest. This sequence originates from a man between 40 and 49 years old with T-cell large granular lymphocyte leukemia. Some clones in this sample may be carry-over from other donors' samples. The sequenced material came from peripheral blood mononuclear cells.

CDR3 sequence reads: CASSSQTVPRHF. The CDR3 nucleotides read TGTGCCAGCAGTTCCCAGACAGTTCCCCGGCATTTT. V is TRBV28 and J is TRBJ1-5, with D tentatively TRBD1 (5 bases). The CDR3 length is 12 residues. Germline lookup yields CDR1 MDHEN and CDR2 SYDVKM.